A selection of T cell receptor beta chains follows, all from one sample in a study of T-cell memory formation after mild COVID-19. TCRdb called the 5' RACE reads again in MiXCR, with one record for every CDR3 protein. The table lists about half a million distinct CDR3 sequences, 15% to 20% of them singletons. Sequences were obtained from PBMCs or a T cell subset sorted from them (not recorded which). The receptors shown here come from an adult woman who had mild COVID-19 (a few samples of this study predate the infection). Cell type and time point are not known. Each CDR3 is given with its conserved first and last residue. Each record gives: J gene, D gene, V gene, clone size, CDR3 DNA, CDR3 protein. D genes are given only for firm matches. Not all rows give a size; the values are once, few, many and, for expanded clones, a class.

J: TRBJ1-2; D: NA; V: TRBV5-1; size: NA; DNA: TGCGCCAGCAGCCCTTGGGTAGGGGCTGATAGTGGCTACACCTTC; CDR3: CASSPWVGADSGYTF
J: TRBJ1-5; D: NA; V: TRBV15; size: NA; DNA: TGTGCCACCAGCAGAGATCAACAGCCCCAGCATTTT; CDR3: CATSRDQQPQHF
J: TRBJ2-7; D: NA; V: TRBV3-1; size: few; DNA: TGTGCCAGCAGCCAAGTTGACAGAACCTACGAGCAGTACTTC; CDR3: CASSQVDRTYEQYF
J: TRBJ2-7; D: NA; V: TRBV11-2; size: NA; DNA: TGTGCCAGCAGCTCCCGGGATCCGGTCAACTACGAGCAGTACTTC; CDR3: CASSSRDPVNYEQYF
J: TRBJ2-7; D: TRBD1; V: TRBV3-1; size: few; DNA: TGTGCCAGCAGCCACGACAGGGCCCACGAGCAGTACTTC; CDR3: CASSHDRAHEQYF
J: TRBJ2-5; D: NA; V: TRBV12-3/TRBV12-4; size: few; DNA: TGTGCCAGCAGCTATAAACCGGGATATCAAGAGACCCAGTACTTC; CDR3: CASSYKPGYQETQYF
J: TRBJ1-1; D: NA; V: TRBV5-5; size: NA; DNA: TGTGCCAGCAGCTTGAGGCTGAGAGACATGAGGAACACTGAAGCTTTCTTT; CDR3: CASSLRLRDMRNTEAFF
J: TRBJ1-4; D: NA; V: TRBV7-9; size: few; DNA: TGTGCCAGCAGCTTATGGGCGAATGAAAAACTGTTTTTT; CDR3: CASSLWANEKLFF
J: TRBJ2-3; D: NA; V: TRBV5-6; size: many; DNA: TGTGCCAGCAGGGGCCCTGACTTAGAGTATTTT; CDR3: CASRGPDLEYF
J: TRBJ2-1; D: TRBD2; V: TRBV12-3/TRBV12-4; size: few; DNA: TGTGCCAGCAACGACCTAGCGGCTAACGGAAATGAGCAGTTCTTC; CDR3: CASNDLAANGNEQFF
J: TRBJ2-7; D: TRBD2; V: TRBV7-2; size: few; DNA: TGTGCCAGCAGCCACAACACCCCGGGACTAGCGGGAGGCCGACGCTACGAGCAGTACTTC; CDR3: CASSHNTPGLAGGRRYEQYF
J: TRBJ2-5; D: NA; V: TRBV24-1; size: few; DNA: TGTGCCACCAGAGGGTCCCAAGAGACCCAGTACTTC; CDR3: CATRGSQETQYF
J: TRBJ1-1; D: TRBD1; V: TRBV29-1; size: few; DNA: TGCAGCGCGCGACAGGGGGTAGAGACTGAAGCTTTCTTT; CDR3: CSARQGVETEAFF
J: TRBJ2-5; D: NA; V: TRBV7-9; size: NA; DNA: TGTGCCAGCAGCTTAGCGGGAGTTCGGGAGACCCAGTACTTC; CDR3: CASSLAGVRETQYF
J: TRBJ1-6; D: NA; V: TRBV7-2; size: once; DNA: TGTGCCAGCAGCTTTGACAGCCGAGGGGTCAATTCACCCCTCCACTTT; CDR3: CASSFDSRGVNSPLHF
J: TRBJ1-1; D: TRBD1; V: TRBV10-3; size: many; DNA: TGTGCCATCAGTGATAGAAGGGGTCGACAGGGAGGCCGTGGGGGTGTCTCTGAAGCTTTCTTT; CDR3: CAISDRRGRQGGRGGVSEAFF
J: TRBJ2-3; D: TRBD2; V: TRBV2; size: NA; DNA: TGTGCCAGCAAGGGTCATGGACTAGCGGGGCTCAGTACGCAGTATTTT; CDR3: CASKGHGLAGLSTQYF
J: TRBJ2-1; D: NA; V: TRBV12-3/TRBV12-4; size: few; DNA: TGTGCCAGCAGTTTAGGGCCGCTCAATGAGCAGTTCTTC; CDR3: CASSLGPLNEQFF
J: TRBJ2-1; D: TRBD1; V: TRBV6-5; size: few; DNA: TGTGCCAGCAGTTACTCGAGGGGACAGGGGAACTACAATGAGCAGTTCTTC; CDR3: CASSYSRGQGNYNEQFF
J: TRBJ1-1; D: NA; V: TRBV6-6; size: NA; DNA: TGTGCCAGCAGAGCGGGGTGGAGCACTGAAGCTTTCTTT; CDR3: CASRAGWSTEAFF
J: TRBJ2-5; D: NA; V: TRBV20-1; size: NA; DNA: TGCAGTGCTGGGAAGGAGGGGGGAGAGACCCAGTACTTC; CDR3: CSAGKEGGETQYF
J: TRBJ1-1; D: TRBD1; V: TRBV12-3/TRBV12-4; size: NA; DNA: TGTGCCAGCAGTTCGTCCCGGGACAGGGGAAAGGACACTGAAGCTTTCTTT; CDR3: CASSSSRDRGKDTEAFF
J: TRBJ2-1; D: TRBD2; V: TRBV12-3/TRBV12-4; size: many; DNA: TGTGCCAGCAGTGGTCTAGCGGGGAGCTCCTACAATGAGCAGTTCTTC; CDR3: CASSGLAGSSYNEQFF
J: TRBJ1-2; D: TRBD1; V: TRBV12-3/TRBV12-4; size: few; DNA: TGTGCCACCCGATCGACAGGGGAGGCTGGCTACACCTTC; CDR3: CATRSTGEAGYTF
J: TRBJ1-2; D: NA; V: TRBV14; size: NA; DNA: TGTGCCAGCAGCCAATCGGGTTTGCCAGGACGAGCTAACTATGGCTACACCTTC; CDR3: CASSQSGLPGRANYGYTF
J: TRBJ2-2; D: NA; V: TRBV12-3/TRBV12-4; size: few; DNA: TGTGCCAGCAGACGACGGGAATCCACCGGGGAGCTGTTTTTT; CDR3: CASRRRESTGELFF
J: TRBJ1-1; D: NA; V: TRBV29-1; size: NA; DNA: TGCAGCGTTGTCTTAAGAGGGTTCACTGAAGCTTTCTTT; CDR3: CSVVLRGFTEAFF